The 3 T cell receptor beta chains in this list originate from one sample, sequenced in a study of blood T cell repertoires in COVID-19. Libraries were prepared by immunoSEQ multiplex PCR; TCRdb keeps only in-frame clonotypes and omits some of them. The top ten clones hold roughly a sixth of a sample with 70,000 or so clones, around 78% of them seen once. Material for sequencing was peripheral blood. All receptors come from a human donor in a cohort sampled during active COVID-19.

The rearrangement links TRBV12-5 to TRBJ2-2; D is undetermined. The CDR3 runs 12 residues. V lost 5 bases to trimming and J lost 5 bases, with 6 bases between them. Germline CDR1 and CDR2: LGHNT and FRNRAP. DNA of the CDR3: TGTGCTAGTGGTCCCGGGACCGGGGAGCTGTTTTTT. This encodes CASGPGTGELFF. The full variable domain, rest sourced from reference TRBV12-5 and TRBJ2-2, is DARVTQTPRHKVTEMGQEVTMRCQPILGHNTVFWYRQTMMQGLELLAYFRNRAPLDDSGMPKDRFSAEMPDATLATLKIQPSEPRDSAVYFCASGPGTGELFFGEGSRLTVL.

The V gene is TRBV11-2, the J gene TRBJ2-1, with 10 bases aligning to TRBD2. The CDR3 totals 17 residues. V lost 1 base and J lost 8; bases outside the gene matches: 11. Germline CDR1 reads SGHAT; CDR2 reads FQNNGV. Written as DNA, the CDR3 is TGTGCCAGCAGCTTAGCGCTGGGGCTAGCGGGAGAATATGAGCAGTTCTTC. Its protein is CASSLALGLAGEYEQFF. Using reference TRBV11-2 and TRBJ2-1 for the parts outside the CDR3, the full variable domain is EAGVAQSPRYKIIEKRQSVAFWCNPISGHATLYWYQQILGQGPKLLIQFQNNGVVDDSQLPKDRFSAERLKGVDSTLKIQPAKLEDSAVYLCASSLALGLAGEYEQFFGPGTRLTVL.

This clone turned up a few times. The V and J genes are TRBV19 and TRBJ2-6, with TRBD1 identical over 10 bases. Germline V gene data show CDR1 as LNHDA and CDR2 as SQIVND (reference sequence). V dropped 6 bases and J dropped 2; count of bases not matched to a gene: 1. The CDR3 covers 15 residues. The CDR3 loop is CASRTGGAGANVLTF. The CDR3 DNA sequence: TGTGCCAGTAGGACAGGGGGCGCTGGGGCCAACGTCCTGACTTTC. Supplemented by reference TRBV19 and TRBJ2-6, the full variable domain reads DGGITQSPKYLFRKEGQNVTLSCEQNLNHDAMYWYRQDPGQGLRLIYYSQIVNDFQKGDIAEGYSVSREKKESFPLTVTSAQKNPTAFYLCASRTGGAGANVLTFGAGSRLTVL.